The entry below describes one T cell receptor (beta chain). The antigen it recognizes is unknown. It has no much larger one-base neighbor in the sample; base qualities were not kept. The time point label of this sample denotes: newly diagnosed GD, antithyroid drugs for less than 3 months. RNA was extracted from PBMCs in TRIzol for both TCR sequencing and RNA sequencing. Graves' disease was diagnosed according to American Thyroid Association guidelines. The patients came from an endocrinology department in Xi'an, China. Each patient gave approximately 10 milliliters of peripheral blood, collected in an EDTA anticoagulant tube. PBMCs were isolated by Ficoll Paque Plus density gradient separation without further T cell sorting. An Agilent 2100 Bioanalyzer and agarose gel were used to check RNA quality, and a NanoDrop 2000 was used to measure RNA concentration. This sample stems from a study of regulatory T cells in long-lasting Graves disease (dated by TCRdb to the early 2020s). For context, the study as a whole: Newly diagnosed Graves' disease patients had taken antithyroid drugs for less than 3 months. Persistent Graves' disease patients were compared with newly diagnosed Graves' disease patients by peripheral blood TCR sequencing and RNA sequencing. The study took place in China and was registered as a clinical trial. A total of about 35 samples underwent TCR sequencing: around 13 from persistent and around 20 from newly diagnosed Graves' disease patients. What the work shows at the level of the full study, not this receptor alone: As a limitation, the authors acknowledged that the small sample size may reduce accuracy. Compared with newly diagnosed patients, patients with persistent Graves' disease had lower TCR Shannon entropy and fewer highly expanded clones, which suggests clonal expansion. Sequencing and analysis were limited to the TCR beta chain. Peripheral blood alone was examined, since thyroid tissue, which constituted the primary lesion, could not be accessed. Patients with persistent disease shared more public clonotypes (about 2,900) than newly diagnosed patients did (around 1,000).

Library preparation was by multiplex PCR. The instrument was an Illumina HiSeq 4000. To build TCR beta libraries, CDR3 regions were amplified by Arm-PCR using iRepertoire HTBI primers. Before sequencing, the PCR products underwent gel purification. The study's own analysis went as follows. Gene usage analysis of CDR3 amino acid clonotypes used the approximately 62 TRBV and 12 to 15 TRBJ segments found across samples. COPE and FqMerger were used to merge the filtered high-quality paired reads into contigs. BLAST was used to align contigs to IMGT TRBV, TRBD and TRBJ reference genes, with CDR3 defined following IMGT. Highly expanded clones were defined as clonotypes with a frequency above 0.1%. Repertoire diversity was measured by Shannon entropy, and V-J evenness by the Gini coefficient. Clonotypes shared by more than one individual were considered public. The public sequencing data were trimmed at Q25 with fastp and processed into clonotypes with MiXCR by TCRdb, which kept only in-frame beta chains. For every CDR3 protein sequence, its rows merge into one entry that carries the most common genes and DNA. These V and J calls rely on TCRdb rather than the paper's analysis. The sample table records approximately 540,000 distinct CDR3 sequences; 9.5% to 15% of these occur just once. In total, the top ten clones hold almost 9% of the sample.

The sample also formed part of further work on T cells in Graves' hyperthyroidism and ophthalmopathy. As described in the second report: A patient counted as having stable Graves' hyperthyroidism if no progression to ophthalmopathy occurred over 18 months of follow-up. Hyperthyroidism patients were newly diagnosed, with disease duration under 2 months, and aged 18 to 65 years. Patients with uncontrolled infections, other autoimmune diseases, pregnancy or lactation were excluded. Clinical symptoms, serum thyroxine and TRAb, thyroid ultrasound, and orbital computed tomography formed the basis for the diagnoses. The TCR CDR3 was subjected to a first round of RT-PCR using the HTBI primer set and the Qiagen OneStep RT-PCR kit. Most expanded thyroid clonotypes (frequency above 0.001) were also found in blood, which suggests that blood repertoires may mirror thyroid immune responses. A model built on a 13 V-J signature distinguished ophthalmopathy from stable hyperthyroidism, reaching roughly 88% sensitivity and about 81% specificity in cross-validation and 80%/75% in testing. In validation, the model predicted progression to ophthalmopathy a median of about 6.8 months before onset, with over 60% sensitivity and 72.22% specificity. A discovery cohort of roughly 96 patients, roughly 45 with Graves' ophthalmopathy and roughly 59 with stable Graves' hyperthyroidism, was used to find distinguishing TCR V-J signatures. Prospective prediction of ophthalmopathy was tested in an independent validation cohort of 18 to 20 hyperthyroidism patients and around 16 patients who later progressed to ophthalmopathy. The 100 or so discovery patients were randomly split 7:3 into training and test sets. In about 6 Graves' hyperthyroidism patients, the study also compared T-cell repertoires from thyroid tissue with T-cell repertoires from blood. After sampling, hyperthyroidism patients received methimazole starting at 30 mg daily, and ophthalmopathy patients received high-dose intravenous methylprednisolone. The libraries were constructed in a second round of multiplex PCR and then size-selected and purified. Paired-end sequencing of the libraries was performed with 100 bp reads on an Illumina HiSeq2000. Raw data were processed with SOAPnuke, discarding reads with adapters, uncalled bases, mean Phred below 15, or no exact constant-primer or identifier match. COPE v1.2.5 was used to merge high-quality paired reads, and clonotypes were defined as unique nucleotide sequences. MiTCR v1.1 was used to align the clonotypes against IMGT TRBV, TRBD and TRBJ reference segments. The analysis was restricted to V-J combinations with a frequency above 0.0001, which together covered 99% to 99.2% of the repertoires. A TCS score was defined as the ratio of F50 (clonal expansion) to E x V (chaos), with BLOSUM62-based TCRdist applied between CDR3 peptides within each V-J. Welch's t-statistics and random forest reduced fewer than 600 V-J features to 10 to 15, which were used in a naive Bayes classifier (R e1071). No statistical method was used to fix the sample size in advance, and group allocation was not hidden from the investigators. The paper reports TCR Vbeta CDR3 sequencing of some 140 peripheral blood samples: some 41 ophthalmopathy, about 75 hyperthyroidism and around 17 progressor patients.

The sequence came from a woman in her 30s with Graves disease. Donor details come from another sample of the same person, matched by shared clones. This specimen was peripheral blood mononuclear cells (PBMCs), taken at new diagnosis, from a patient treated with antithyroid drugs.

In nucleotide form, the sequence is TGCAGTGCTATCCGTATTCGGGGACAGGTCAAGGCTGAAGCTTTCTTT. Its protein is CSAIRIRGQVKAEAFF. The sequence links TRBV20-1 to TRBJ1-1; 8 junctional bases match TRBD1. The germline V gene (reference sequence) gives CDR1 as DFQATT and CDR2 as SNEGSKA. Trimming leaves V shorter by 4 bases and J shorter by 6 bases, with the junction holding 16 bases beyond the gene matches. The CDR3, cysteine through phenylalanine, is 16 amino acids long. Only the CDR3 DNA is retained, 48 bases long and in frame from the first base.